This TCR beta chain was recorded in a study of T-cell reconstitution after alpha-beta-depleted transplantation in children. The TCRbeta library incorporated unique molecular identifiers. MiXCR, run by TCRdb on the PCR reads, gives a single entry per CDR3 protein. The sample holds roughly 190,000 distinct CDR3 sequences, 13% to 15% seen once. This clonotype was seen ten or more times. Germline V gives CDR1 SGHVS, CDR2 FNYEAQ. The CDR3 loop spans 18 amino acids. Between the trimmed V and J ends, which lost 1 base and 1 base, there was a span of 14 bases. The sequencing used PBMCs from the stem cell graft donor, collected from the stem cell graft. The origin of this receptor is a human donor who donated a stem cell graft to a child with acute lymphoblastic leukemia. The chain recombines TRBV7-6 with TRBJ2-6; D is possibly TRBD1 (6 bases). The CDR3 protein is CASSLGPGELSGANVLTF. The CDR3 coding sequence is TGTGCCAGCAGCTTAGGGCCAGGGGAATTGTCTGGGGCCAACGTCCTGACTTTC.